This T cell receptor beta chain was identified in a study of blood T cell repertoires in COVID-19 (dated by TCRdb to about 2020). A note on the overall study: Samples from collaborators originated in the United States, Italy and Spain and spanned both the acute and convalescent phases of COVID-19. The prospective study material was composed of cDNA or gDNA derived from T cells, B-cell-depleted T cells, or PBMCs. Subjects who had been exposed to COVID-19, were actively infected with it, or had recovered from it provided the deeply sampled blood TCRbeta repertoires that made up the dataset. A freely available public database, intended as a resource for researchers studying the immune response to SARS-CoV-2, is where the repertoires were released. Samples came from the ongoing ImmuneRACE study (first 160 participants) plus 1,254 subjects from 6 global collaborators. Nearly every sample came with metadata listing a de-identified subject ID, COVID-19 status, age in years and sex. Where HLA class I and class II types were available, the types were taken from metadata supplied by the sample provider, not from assay-based typing. What the study reported, not specific to this receptor: The amount of clinical and demographic metadata varied by source and participant and was provided uncurated.

This clone has only one observation. This clone's antigen is unknown. The input lacks base qualities; no much larger clone sits a single base away. TCRbeta CDR3 regions were amplified from genomic DNA by means of the immunoSEQ Assay, a bias-controlled multiplex PCR. On the authors' methods: Nucleated cell counts per sample were estimated from amplification of reference gene primers within the assay. To quantify the absolute abundance of each unique TCRbeta CDR3 rearrangement, sequence reads were collapsed and filtered. Productive Simpson clonality was computed per sample as the square root of Simpson's diversity index over productive rearrangements. The table comes from immuneACCESS by way of TCRdb, which keeps in-frame sequences with V and J called. Part of the clones is missing from these tables; in studies checked, under half for an unresolved V gene and the rest for unknown reasons. V and J calls and clone size are copied from that table; D and trimming were computed from the DNA. Here the sample has some 240,000 clones; around nine tenths occur a single time. The ten largest clones capture over 2.5% of the sample.

Enrolling through a virtual design, the prospective study's participants ranged in age from roughly 18 to 89 years and lived across around 25 United States geographic areas. In the prospective study, cohorts were assigned on the basis of participant-reported clinical history obtained from a screening survey and a study questionnaire. Exposed participants had been in contact, within 2 weeks of entering the study, with a person who had a PCR-confirmed or clinician-diagnosed case of COVID-19. In the prospective study, whole blood, serum and a nasopharyngeal or oropharyngeal swab were collected from each participant by mobile phlebotomists. Additional blood draws and questionnaires over an approximately 2-month period could optionally be provided by prospective study participants. Prospective study blood samples were shipped either frozen or at room temperature before DNA extraction. Inclusive of the bounding cysteine and phenylalanine, the CDR3 is 15 residues long. The CDR3 DNA has 45 bases and is translated from base 1. V loses 7 bases of germline sequence and J loses 2 bases, and the interval between the two ends is 16 bases. Taken from the germline V gene (reference sequence), the CDR1 and CDR2 loops are MNHEY and SMNVEV.

The chain is made from TRBV27 and TRBJ2-3; TRBD1 is possibly the D segment (5 matching bases). The source of this sequence is a woman aged 40 to 55 who had been exposed to COVID-19. Material: PBMCs or T cells enriched from blood (not recorded which). The DNA is TGTGCCAGCAAATACGGTTGGGGCCCCACAGATACGCAGTATTTT. The resulting protein is CASKYGWGPTDTQYF.